The rows below give T cell receptor beta chains drawn from one sample of a study of shared clonotypes between healthy human individuals. The data were produced by immunoSEQ multiplex PCR, yet TCRdb's version contains in-frame clones alone and is incomplete. The data show approximately 500,000 clones, about 95% seen once. Sequenced: naive CD4+ T cells sorted from blood. All receptors derive from a woman in her thirties in good health. The CDR3 runs from the conserved cysteine through the conserved F or W. The D gene is left open where the match is weak. Clone size appears in some rows only: once, few, many, or a class for an expanded clone.

>-|TRBV2|TRBJ1-5|-
CASSERGKPQHF
TGTGCCAGCAGTGAAAGGGGGAAGCCCCAGCATTTT
>TRBD2|TRBV28|TRBJ2-1|-
CASSRASGSNEQFF
TGTGCCAGCAGTCGTGCTAGCGGGAGCAATGAGCAGTTCTTC
>TRBD2|TRBV29-1|TRBJ2-1|-
CSVPKGLAGGSYNEQFF
TGCAGCGTTCCCAAAGGACTAGCGGGGGGCTCCTACAATGAGCAGTTCTTC
>-|TRBV28|TRBJ2-7|-
CASTWPNRGGGEQYF
TGTGCCAGCACCTGGCCTAACAGGGGGGGTGGCGAGCAGTACTTC
>-|TRBV18|TRBJ2-7|-
CASSPQRDISSYEQYF
TGTGCCAGCTCACCACAGCGGGACATTAGCTCCTACGAGCAGTACTTC
>-|TRBV5-5|TRBJ2-7|-
CASSLAVGVSEQYF
TGTGCCAGCAGCTTGGCCGTGGGAGTGAGCGAGCAGTACTTC
>TRBD2|TRBV28|TRBJ2-7|few
CASQGLAIGEQYF
TGTGCCAGCCAGGGACTAGCGATTGGCGAGCAGTACTTC
>-|TRBV20-1|TRBJ2-3|-
CSAGRDTQYF
TGCAGTGCTGGGCGTGATACGCAGTATTTT
>-|TRBV27|TRBJ2-3|-
CASSFLGTQYF
TGTGCCAGCAGTTTTTTGGGTACGCAGTATTTT
>TRBD1|TRBV5-1|TRBJ2-1|once
CAPSRGRSYNEQFF
TGCGCCCCAAGTAGGGGGCGCTCCTACAATGAGCAGTTCTTC
>-|TRBV28|TRBJ2-3|-
CASSPRDGTDTQYF
TGTGCCAGCAGTCCCCGGGACGGAACAGATACGCAGTATTTT
>TRBD1|TRBV28|TRBJ2-3|-
CASSPGQAPGTDTQYF
TGTGCCAGCAGCCCGGGACAGGCCCCCGGGACAGATACGCAGTATTTT
>TRBD2|TRBV19|TRBJ2-7|once
CASTISAGPGYYEQYF
TGTGCCAGTACCATCTCAGCGGGACCCGGATACTACGAGCAGTACTTC
>-|TRBV7-2|TRBJ2-7|-
CASSRRGGDSSYEQYF
TGTGCCAGCAGCCGAAGGGGGGGGGACAGCTCCTACGAGCAGTACTTC
>-|TRBV10-1|TRBJ2-7|-
CASSEAGTLRAYEQYF
TGCGCCAGCAGTGAGGCGGGGACACTCAGGGCCTACGAGCAGTACTTC
>-|TRBV28|TRBJ2-5|-
CASSLLETQYF
TGTGCCAGCAGTTTGCTTGAGACCCAGTACTTC
>TRBD1|TRBV7-9|TRBJ1-3|-
CASSLVHSNSRQGAWTIYF
TGTGCCAGCAGCTTAGTGCATTCAAACTCAAGACAGGGCGCTTGGACCATATATTTT
>TRBD1|TRBV18|TRBJ1-1|once
CASSQLTGVRTEAFF
TGTGCCAGCTCACAACTCACAGGGGTTAGGACTGAAGCTTTCTTT
>-|TRBV7-2|TRBJ1-1|-
CASSLAGANTEAFF
TGTGCCAGCAGCTTAGCGGGGGCGAACACTGAAGCTTTCTTT
>TRBD1|TRBV7-9|TRBJ1-1|-
CASSLKAGGETEAFF
TGTGCCAGCAGCTTAAAGGCAGGGGGAGAGACTGAAGCTTTCTTT
>-|TRBV4-1|TRBJ2-7|once
CASSQVDRHGEQYF
TGCGCCAGCAGCCAAGTAGACAGGCATGGCGAGCAGTACTTC
>-|TRBV5-1|TRBJ2-5|-
CASSQAGQTQYF
TGCGCCAGCAGCCAGGCGGGGCAGACCCAGTACTTC
>TRBD2|TRBV10-3|TRBJ2-5|-
CAISLTSGALSPWTQYF
TGTGCCATCAGTTTGACTAGCGGAGCCCTCTCCCCGTGGACCCAGTACTTC
>TRBD1|TRBV11-2|TRBJ2-2|once
CASSYRGANTGELFF
TGTGCCAGCAGCTACAGGGGCGCAAACACCGGGGAGCTGTTTTTT
>-|TRBV10-1|TRBJ2-6|-
CASSLSGVPGANVLTF
TGCGCCAGCAGCCTTTCGGGCGTTCCAGGGGCCAACGTCCTGACTTTC
>-|TRBV19|TRBJ2-4|-
CASSWGRGGSYIQYF
TGTGCCAGTAGTTGGGGGCGGGGCGGGAGCTACATTCAGTACTTC